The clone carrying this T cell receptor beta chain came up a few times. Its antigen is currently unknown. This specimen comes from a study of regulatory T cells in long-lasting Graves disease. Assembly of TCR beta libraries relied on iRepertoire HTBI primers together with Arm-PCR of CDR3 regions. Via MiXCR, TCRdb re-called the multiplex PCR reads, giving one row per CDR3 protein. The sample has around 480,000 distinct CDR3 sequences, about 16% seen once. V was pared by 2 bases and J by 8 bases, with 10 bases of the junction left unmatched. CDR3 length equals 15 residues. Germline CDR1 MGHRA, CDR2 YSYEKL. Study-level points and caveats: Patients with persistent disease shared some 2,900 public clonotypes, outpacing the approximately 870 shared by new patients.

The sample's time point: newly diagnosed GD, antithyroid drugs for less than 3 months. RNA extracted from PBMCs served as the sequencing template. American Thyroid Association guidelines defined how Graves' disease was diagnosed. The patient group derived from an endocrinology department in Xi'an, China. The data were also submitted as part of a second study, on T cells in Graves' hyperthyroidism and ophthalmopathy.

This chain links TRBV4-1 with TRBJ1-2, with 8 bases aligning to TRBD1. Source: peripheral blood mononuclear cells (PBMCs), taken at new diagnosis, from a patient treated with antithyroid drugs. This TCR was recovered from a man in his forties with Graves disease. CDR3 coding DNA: TGCGCCAGCAGCCAACCAGGACAGGGCGTTTACGGCTACACCTTC. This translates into CASSQPGQGVYGYTF.